This is a list of T cell receptor beta chains from one sample in a study of T-cell memory formation after mild COVID-19. TCRdb reprocessed the 5' RACE reads with MiXCR, giving one entry per CDR3 protein. The top ten clones hold less than 15% of a sample with hundreds of thousands of distinct CDR3 sequences, 20% to 30% of them seen once. The specimen was PBMCs or a T cell subset sorted from them (not recorded which). The receptors come from an adult woman who had mild COVID-19 (a few samples of this study predate the infection). Cell type and time point are not known. Each CDR3 is given with its conserved first and last residue. Each record gives: clone size, V gene, D gene, J gene, CDR3 protein, CDR3 DNA. A D gene is named only where the DNA matches it firmly. Part of the rows lack a size; the others show once, few, many or a class for expanded clones.

>-|TRBV13|-|TRBJ1-1
CASSLRGYNTEAFF
TGTGCCAGCAGCTTACGAGGTTACAACACTGAAGCTTTCTTT
>few|TRBV5-1|-|TRBJ2-7
CASRQNRDYEQYF
TGCGCCAGCAGACAGAATAGAGACTACGAGCAGTACTTC
>-|TRBV19|TRBD1|TRBJ1-1
CASSRGTVEAFF
TGTGCCAGTAGTCGTGGGACAGTTGAAGCTTTCTTT
>-|TRBV12-3/TRBV12-4|-|TRBJ1-5
CASSPGGAGQPQHF
TGTGCCAGCAGTCCCGGGGGGGCCGGCCAGCCCCAGCATTTT
>-|TRBV7-8|-|TRBJ2-1
CASSWGGSNNEQFF
TGTGCCAGCAGCTGGGGAGGATCAAACAATGAGCAGTTCTTC
>-|TRBV28|-|TRBJ1-2
CASSFATAPNYGYTF
TGTGCCAGCAGCTTTGCGACAGCTCCTAACTATGGCTACACCTTC
>many|TRBV5-1|-|TRBJ1-1
CASSPTAGDTEAFF
TGCGCCAGCAGCCCCACCGCTGGGGACACTGAAGCTTTCTTT
>-|TRBV20-1|-|TRBJ2-3
CSAREGPGTDTQYF
TGCAGTGCTAGAGAAGGCCCGGGCACAGATACGCAGTATTTT
>once|TRBV11-2|-|TRBJ1-4
CASSSRLLGTRDEKLFF
TGTGCCAGCAGCTCACGACTCTTGGGGACGAGGGATGAAAAACTGTTTTTT
>-|TRBV20-1|TRBD2|TRBJ2-7
CRVHLAGGYF
TGCAGGGTCCACTTAGCGGGAGGGTACTTC
>-|TRBV4-1|-|TRBJ2-3
CASSQDTVTDTQYF
TGCGCCAGCAGCCAAGACACTGTCACAGATACGCAGTATTTT
>many|TRBV5-1|-|TRBJ2-1
CASSLGGDYNEQFF
TGCGCCAGCAGCTTGGGCGGGGACTACAATGAGCAGTTCTTC
>many|TRBV7-9|-|TRBJ2-5
CASSSQPMGYQETQYF
TGTGCCAGCAGCTCTCAACCAATGGGTTACCAAGAGACCCAGTACTTC
>-|TRBV25-1|TRBD1|TRBJ1-2
CASRGTGIYGYTF
TGTGCCAGCCGGGGGACAGGGATTTATGGCTACACCTTC
>-|TRBV6-5|-|TRBJ1-1
CASTPGGAEAFF
TGTGCCAGCACCCCCGGCGGCGCTGAAGCTTTCTTT
>-|TRBV2|-|TRBJ2-1
CASLERASSYNEQFF
TGTGCCAGCCTTGAGAGGGCTAGCTCCTACAATGAGCAGTTCTTC
>-|TRBV7-8|TRBD1|TRBJ2-3
CASSFSGGAYTQYF
TGTGCCAGCAGCTTCTCAGGGGGCGCATATACGCAGTATTTT
>-|TRBV12-3/TRBV12-4|-|TRBJ2-3
CASSIGTRTDTQYF
TGTGCCAGCAGCATCGGGACTCGCACAGATACGCAGTATTTT
>few|TRBV10-3|-|TRBJ1-1
CAISDLVSQTNTEAFF
TGTGCCATCAGTGATTTAGTTAGCCAGACGAACACTGAAGCTTTCTTT
>-|TRBV25-1|-|TRBJ1-2
CASSAQTGVYGYTF
TGTGCCAGCAGTGCACAGACAGGAGTCTATGGCTACACCTTC
>-|TRBV24-1|-|TRBJ2-5
CATSEGQQETQYF
TGTGCCACCAGTGAAGGGCAGCAAGAGACCCAGTACTTC
>-|TRBV11-2|-|TRBJ2-1
CASSLGSPEQFF
TGTGCCAGCAGCTTAGGAAGCCCTGAGCAGTTCTTC
>many|TRBV9|TRBD1|TRBJ2-5
CASSVGTVQETQYF
TGTGCCAGCAGCGTTGGGACAGTCCAAGAGACCCAGTACTTC
>-|TRBV20-1|TRBD2|TRBJ2-7
CSASEVAGTSSYEQYF
TGCAGTGCTAGTGAGGTAGCGGGGACCAGCTCCTACGAGCAGTACTTC
>-|TRBV5-1|TRBD2|TRBJ2-1
CASSLGSSGGIHEQFF
TGCGCCAGCAGCTTGGGCTCTAGCGGGGGGATCCATGAGCAGTTCTTC
>-|TRBV7-9|TRBD1|TRBJ2-7
CASSLVGQGRYEQYF
TGTGCCAGCAGCTTAGTGGGACAGGGGAGATACGAGCAGTACTTC
>-|TRBV12-3/TRBV12-4|TRBD2|TRBJ2-1
CASSLGLAGLNEQFF
TGTGCCAGCAGTTTAGGCCTAGCGGGATTAAATGAGCAGTTCTTC
>many|TRBV4-3|TRBD2|TRBJ2-5
CASSQDHRLAGAQETQYF
TGCGCCAGCAGCCAAGATCATAGGCTAGCGGGGGCTCAAGAGACCCAGTACTTC
>-|TRBV12-3/TRBV12-4|-|TRBJ2-2
CASSFWKGNTGELFF
TGTGCCAGCAGTTTCTGGAAAGGGAACACCGGGGAGCTGTTTTTT
>few|TRBV7-9|-|TRBJ2-5
CASSLKGQLVIRSTQYF
TGTGCCAGCAGCTTAAAGGGGCAACTAGTTATAAGGAGTACCCAGTACTTC
>many|TRBV30|-|TRBJ2-2
CAWNRLTYTGELFF
TGTGCCTGGAACCGACTCACCTATACCGGGGAGCTGTTTTTT
>few|TRBV10-3|-|TRBJ2-3
CAIRGTGLSTDTQYF
TGTGCCATCAGAGGAACAGGCCTAAGCACAGATACGCAGTATTTT
>few|TRBV6-5|TRBD2|TRBJ2-7
CASSYFPSGGSYEQYF
TGTGCCAGCAGTTACTTTCCTAGCGGGGGATCTTACGAGCAGTACTTC
>-|TRBV25-1|-|TRBJ2-5
CASSEWGVTYQETQYF
TGTGCCAGCAGTGAATGGGGAGTTACGTACCAAGAGACCCAGTACTTC
>-|TRBV6-1|-|TRBJ2-7
CASSYWTGTEYSYEQYF
TGTGCCAGCAGTTACTGGACGGGGACGGAGTACTCCTACGAGCAGTACTTC
>-|TRBV5-1|-|TRBJ2-7
CASSPARTAATYEQYF
TGCGCCAGCAGCCCAGCACGGACAGCAGCAACCTACGAGCAGTACTTC
>few|TRBV9|-|TRBJ2-2
CASSVEGSIPNTGELFF
TGTGCCAGCAGCGTTGAAGGGTCGATCCCCAACACCGGGGAGCTGTTTTTT
>-|TRBV20-1|-|TRBJ2-1
CSASSGGINNEQFF
TGCAGTGCTAGTAGCGGCGGGATAAACAATGAGCAGTTCTTC
>few|TRBV4-2|TRBD2|TRBJ2-5
CASSRAGGLQETQYF
TGTGCCAGCAGCCGAGCGGGGGGCTTACAAGAGACCCAGTACTTC
>few|TRBV7-8|-|TRBJ2-7
CASSLSTYEQYF
TGTGCCAGCAGCTTATCCACCTACGAGCAGTACTTC
>-|TRBV3-1|-|TRBJ2-7
CASSQFFTEAGRSYEQYF
TGTGCCAGCAGCCAATTTTTCACAGAGGCGGGACGAAGCTACGAGCAGTACTTC
>few|TRBV20-1|TRBD1|TRBJ1-6
CSAGGQGTYNSPLHF
TGCAGTGCGGGAGGACAGGGCACCTATAATTCACCCCTCCACTTT
>-|TRBV7-2|-|TRBJ2-2
CASSTQGTGELFF
TGTGCCAGCAGCACACAGGGCACCGGGGAGCTGTTTTTT
>-|TRBV7-9|TRBD1|TRBJ2-5
CASSPRTGTETQYF
TGTGCCAGCAGCCCCCGGACAGGGACAGAGACCCAGTACTTC
>many|TRBV5-1|-|TRBJ2-2
CASSLVVGGELFF
TGCGCCAGCAGCTTGGTCGTGGGCGGGGAGCTGTTTTTT
>-|TRBV20-1|TRBD1|TRBJ1-2
CSTPPRGSVYGYTF
TGCAGTACCCCCCCCAGGGGGTCGGTCTATGGCTACACCTTC
>-|TRBV3-1|TRBD2|TRBJ2-5
CASSPLGLAGAQETQYF
TGTGCCAGCAGCCCATTGGGACTAGCGGGAGCACAAGAGACCCAGTACTTC
>few|TRBV5-4|TRBD1|TRBJ2-7
CASSPRDRGAHEQYF
TGTGCCAGCAGCCCCCGGGACAGGGGGGCCCACGAGCAGTACTTC